This T cell receptor beta chain was found in a study of OX40 agonist ivuxolimab in advanced cancers. At the level of the study: With a range of roughly 23 to 90, age averaged roughly 60 years, and more than 75% were male. There were three patients with partial responses, one having hepatocellular carcinoma and two cutaneous melanoma.

Assay: immunoSEQ multiplex PCR; the TCRdb copy retains only in-frame clones and omits some. The table lists 65,000 to 95,000 clones, approximately 80% of them singletons. Findings and caveats of the study: Expansion of clones was among the lowest in partial responders at 0.1-3.0 mg/kg.

Trimming removed 8 bases at V and 5 bases at J, with 13 bases between. Germline CDR1 and CDR2: DFQATT and SNEGSKA (reference sequence). The length of the CDR3 is 11 residues. As regards this clone: Antigen: not known.

The chain joins TRBV20-1 to TRBJ2-7; weak D call: TRBD2 (7 bases). The material was CD4+ or CD8+ T cells sorted from blood, obtained in a trial of the OX40 agonist ivuxolimab. The TCR comes from an adult with an advanced solid tumor such as melanoma, head and neck, liver or kidney cancer. The chain's CDR3 is CSTKGGHEQYF. CDR3 coding DNA: TGCAGTACGAAGGGGGGGCACGAGCAGTACTTC.